The 32 T cell receptor beta chains below were found in one sample sequenced in a study of T cell responses to AZD1222 COVID-19 vaccine. Sequenced by immunoSEQ multiplex PCR; TCRdb stores in-frame clones only, minus some. The sample consists of 150,000 or so clones, approximately 91% of them appearing once. Here the sequenced sample was peripheral blood, taken on day 0 of AZD1222 vaccination. Source of these receptors: an adult in good health.

The V and J genes are TRBV5-1 and TRBJ1-1; D is unresolved. The V and J ends lost 0 bases and 4 bases respectively, with 7 bases between them. CDR1 and CDR2 from the germline V gene are SGHRS and YFSETQ. This CDR3 is built from 13 residues. The DNA of the CDR3 is TGCGCCAGCAGCTTGGGGGAGAGCACTGAAGCTTTCTTT. As protein: CASSLGESTEAFF.

V is TRBV20-1 and J is TRBJ2-7; 14 positions match TRBD2. Germline assignment: CDR1 DFQATT and CDR2 SNEGSKA (reference sequence). The CDR3 has 14 amino acids. V was clipped by 3 bases and J by 6 bases; unmatched bases: 4. CDR3 sequence (DNA): TGCAGTGCTAGTGGACTAGCGGGAGGATCCGAGCAGTACTTC. Translation gives CSASGLAGGSEQYF.

J is TRBJ2-3 and V is TRBV2; the D is unclear. The germline V gene has CDR1 SNHLY and CDR2 FYNNEI. This CDR3 spans 15 amino acids. Trimming took 6 bases from V and 2 from J, leaving 15 bases between them. CDR3 region: CASSVRGSSTDTQYF. CDR3 DNA: TGTGCCAGCAGCGTGCGCGGCTCTTCCACAGATACGCAGTATTTT.

J is TRBJ1-5 and V is TRBV28; D is possibly TRBD1 (5 bases). This CDR3 spans 15 amino acids. Germline CDR1 MDHEN, CDR2 SYDVKM. Trimming took 6 bases from V and 4 from J, leaving 16 bases between them. The CDR3 sequence is CASSSPPGGNQPQHF. CDR3 DNA sequence: TGTGCCAGCAGCAGCCCCCCGGGGGGAAATCAGCCCCAGCATTTT.

V is TRBV2 and J is TRBJ2-2; D is perhaps TRBD1 (5 bases). Germline V gene lookup returns CDR1 SNHLY and CDR2 FYNNEI. This CDR3 contains 13 residues. The germline V and J ends were trimmed by 6 bases and 4 bases, with 9 bases remaining between them. CDR3 residues: CASSQTATGELFF. DNA for the CDR3: TGTGCCAGCAGCCAGACAGCCACCGGGGAGCTGTTTTTT.

The chain couples TRBV11-1 to TRBJ2-7; TRBD1 agrees at 8 bases. There are 14 residues in the CDR3. Germline values: CDR1 SGHAT, CDR2 FQDESV (reference sequence). V shed 4 bases and J 6 bases; nucleotides not matched to a gene: 8. The CDR3 DNA sequence: TGTGCCAGCAGCTACCCTGGACAGGGTCGCGAGCAGTACGTC. As protein: CASSYPGQGREQYV.

The rearrangement uses TRBV5-1 and TRBJ1-2; the D is unclear. V was cut by 1 base and J by 1 base, with 5 bases left in between. This CDR3 has 13 amino acids. Germline CDR1 reads SGHRS; CDR2 reads YFSETQ. CDR3 sequence: CASSLTNNYGYTF. The CDR3 nucleotides are TGCGCCAGCAGCTTGACTAATAACTATGGCTACACCTTC. Using reference TRBV5-1 and TRBJ1-2 for the parts outside the CDR3, the full variable domain is KAGVTQTPRYLIKTRGQQVTLSCSPISGHRSVSWYQQTPGQGLQFLFEYFSETQRNKGNFPGRFSGRQFSNSRSEMNVSTLELGDSALYLCASSLTNNYGYTFGSGTRLTVV.

This chain joins TRBV30 and TRBJ1-4; perhaps TRBD1 as D (5 bases). CDR3 size: 15 residues. CDR1 is GTSNPN, CDR2 SVGIG, per germline (reference sequence). V was clipped by 0 bases and J by 7 bases, with 15 bases between them. CDR3 residues: CAWSVGWGFGEKLFF. The CDR3 DNA sequence: TGTGCCTGGAGTGTAGGTTGGGGGTTTGGTGAAAAACTGTTTTTT.

This chain uses TRBV30 with TRBJ1-5, with 7 nucleotides matching TRBD1. CDR1 and CDR2 (germline): GTSNPN, SVGIG (reference sequence). V lost 1 base and J lost 9; bases outside the gene matches: 12. The CDR3 extends over 15 amino acids. CDR3 nucleotide sequence: TGTGCCTGGAGTGCCCCGCGGGACAGCGTGTGGCCCCAGCATTTT. Its translation: CAWSAPRDSVWPQHF.

The V gene is TRBV28, the J gene TRBJ1-3; D remains ambiguous. CDR1 is MDHEN, CDR2 SYDVKM, per germline. CDR3 length: 15 amino acids. The germline V and J ends were trimmed by 8 bases and 0 bases, with 14 bases remaining between them. This chain's CDR3 is CASGSGPSSGNTIYF. The CDR3 DNA reads as TGTGCCAGCGGATCCGGACCGAGCTCTGGAAACACCATATATTTT.

The chain is built from TRBV28 and TRBJ1-4; TRBD1 might be the D (5 bases). CDR1 is MDHEN and CDR2 is SYDVKM in the germline V gene. V lost 5 bases, J lost 5 bases, and 9 bases lay in between. The length of the CDR3 is 13 residues. CDR3 coding DNA: TGTGCCAGCAGTAGACAGCTAAATGAAAAACTGTTTTTT. Protein product: CASSRQLNEKLFF. Together with reference TRBV28 and TRBJ1-4, the CDR3 gives the full variable domain: DVKVTQSSRYLVKRTGEKVFLECVQDMDHENMFWYRQDPGLGLRLIYFSYDVKMKEKGDIPEGYSVSREKKERFSLILESASTNQTSMYLCASSRQLNEKLFFGSGTQLSVL.

Points on this clone: This sample includes further DNA sequences coding for the same CDR3. The chain couples TRBV7-2 to TRBJ2-3; 9 bases align to TRBD1. Germline V gene data show CDR1 as SGHTA and CDR2 as FQGNSA. The CDR3 covers 15 residues. The J segment lost 3 bases and the V segment lost 4 bases, leaving 5 bases of the junction unmatched. CDR3: CASSSGQGGTDTQYF. The CDR3 region has the DNA TGTGCCAGCAGCTCGGGACAGGGTGGGACAGATACGCAGTATTTT.

The rearrangement uses TRBV7-2 and TRBJ2-3, with TRBD2 identical over 12 bases. There are 17 residues in the CDR3. Germline V gene sequence: CDR1 SGHTA, CDR2 FQGNSA. The V gene end was trimmed by 1 base and the J gene end by 4 bases; junction bases not matched to a gene: 6. Written as DNA, the CDR3 is TGTGCCAGCAGCTTAGTAACTAGCGGGGGGATGGCAGATACGCAGTATTTT. Protein product: CASSLVTSGGMADTQYF.

As to this clone: The junction differs from germline at one of its ends, possibly a read error. This chain joins TRBV6-1 and TRBJ2-7; unclear D gene. Germline V gene lookup returns CDR1 MNHNS and CDR2 SASEGT. The CDR3 contains 13 residues. Here the CDR3 reads CASSQAWAREQYF. CDR3 in DNA: TGTGCCAGCAGTCAAGCTTGGGCGAGGGAGCAGTACTTC.

The rearrangement joins TRBV7-3 to TRBJ2-1, with 8 bases that match TRBD2. The CDR3 has 15 residues. V gave up 4 bases and J gave up 3 bases; unmatched junction bases: 5. Germline V gene sequence: CDR1 SGHTA, CDR2 FQGTGA. The CDR3 DNA follows: TGTGCCAGCAGCTCGAGCGGGGGCCGCTACAATGAGCAGTTCTTC. Protein product: CASSSSGGRYNEQFF.

The chain couples TRBV19 to TRBJ1-5; 8 nucleotides match TRBD1. V was clipped by 6 bases and J by 6 bases; unmatched bases: 13. Germline V gene data show CDR1 as LNHDA and CDR2 as SQIVND (reference sequence). This CDR3 contains 16 residues. The CDR3 nucleotides read TGTGCCAGTAGCGCAGGGGGCGACGAAGGCGGTCAGCCCCAGCATTTT. As protein: CASSAGGDEGGQPQHF.

The chain uses TRBV7-3 and TRBJ2-7; the D gene is possibly TRBD2 (6 bases). The V and J ends lost 6 bases and 0 bases respectively, with 12 bases between them. Germline lookup yields CDR1 SGHTA and CDR2 FQGTGA. The CDR3 is 14 residues long. CDR3: CASSSSGSSYEQYF. The CDR3 DNA is TGTGCCAGCAGTTCCAGCGGGTCCTCCTACGAGCAGTACTTC.

This clone was picked up one time. The genes are TRBV18 and TRBJ2-6, with 11 bases matching TRBD1. Germline V CDR1 and CDR2: KGHSH, LQKENI. The CDR3 totals 17 residues. The V segment lost 3 bases and the J segment 3 bases; nucleotides outside the gene matches: 4. CDR3 bases: TGTGCCAGCTCACCCGGACAGGGGGCTTATGGGGCCAACGTCCTGACTTTC. As protein: CASSPGQGAYGANVLTF. The complete variable domain, with remaining parts taken from reference TRBV18 and TRBJ2-6, reads NAGVMQNPRHLVRRRGQEARLRCSPMKGHSHVYWYRQLPEEGLKFMVYLQKENIIDESGMPKERFSAEFPKEGPSILRIQQVVRGDSAAYFCASSPGQGAYGANVLTFGAGSRLTVL.

CDR3 nucleotide sequence: TGTGCCAGCAGTTACTGGGGGGACACCGGGGAGCTGTTTTTT. Translation: CASSYWGDTGELFF. V and J are TRBV6-5 and TRBJ2-2; D might be TRBD2 (6 bases). The CDR3 is 14 amino acids. Germline values: CDR1 MNHEY, CDR2 SVGAGI. V was trimmed by 1 base and J by 3 bases, leaving 6 bases between them.

Here the CDR3 reads CASSIARGTSYNEQFF. For the CDR3, the DNA is TGTGCCAGTAGTATTGCGCGCGGGACCTCCTACAATGAGCAGTTCTTC. The rearrangement joins TRBV19 to TRBJ2-1; tentatively, D is TRBD2 (6 bases). Deletions cut 3 bases from V and 0 bases from J, with 12 bases between. CDR1 LNHDA and CDR2 SQIVND come from the germline V gene (reference sequence). CDR3 length: 16 amino acids.

The chain is built from TRBV11-2 and TRBJ1-2; no clear D gene. V lost 0 bases to trimming and J lost 8 bases, with 10 bases between them. The CDR3 covers 13 residues. Germline V gene data show CDR1 as SGHAT and CDR2 as FQNNGV. CDR3 amino acids: CASSLDPSGGYTF. Written as DNA, the CDR3 is TGTGCCAGCAGCTTAGATCCCTCTGGAGGCTACACCTTC. The whole variable domain, filled in from reference TRBV11-2 and TRBJ1-2, reads EAGVAQSPRYKIIEKRQSVAFWCNPISGHATLYWYQQILGQGPKLLIQFQNNGVVDDSQLPKDRFSAERLKGVDSTLKIQPAKLEDSAVYLCASSLDPSGGYTFGSGTRLTVV.

This clone was seen a single time. The chain carries TRBV4-1 and TRBJ2-2; 7 positions agree with TRBD1. V shed 6 bases, J shed 7 bases, and the junction held 14 bases outside the gene matches. This CDR3 comprises 16 residues. Germline V CDR1 and CDR2: MGHRA, YSYEKL. The CDR3 region is CASRPRSRGIGGELFF. CDR3 in DNA: TGCGCCAGCAGGCCAAGATCCAGGGGGATCGGCGGGGAGCTGTTTTTT.

The chain recombines TRBV4-2 with TRBJ1-2; 11 bases agree with TRBD1. After removal of 4 bases from V and 1 base from J, the junction contained 2 bases not matched to a gene. CDR3 length: 15 amino acids. CDR1 and CDR2 (germline): LGHNA, YNFKEQ. The CDR3 nucleotides read TGTGCCAGCAGCCCCGGGACAGGGGGTAACTATGGCTACACCTTC. It is translated as CASSPGTGGNYGYTF.

The genes are TRBV29-1 and TRBJ1-6; the D is unclear. The V end lost 4 bases, the J end lost 12 bases, and 16 bases lay between the germline ends. CDR3 size: 13 residues. The germline CDR1 and CDR2 sequences are SQVTM and ANQGSEA. CDR3 in amino acids: CSVVEGREGPLHF. The CDR3 region has the DNA TGCAGCGTTGTTGAAGGGAGAGAAGGACCCCTCCACTTT.

This chain uses TRBV2 with TRBJ2-4, with 12 positions matching TRBD2. V lost 4 bases to trimming and J lost 7 bases; unmatched junction nucleotides: 2. Germline V gives CDR1 SNHLY, CDR2 FYNNEI. This CDR3 region has 14 residues. The CDR3 sequence: CASSGLAGVNIQYF. For the CDR3, the DNA is TGTGCCAGCAGTGGACTAGCGGGGGTGAACATTCAGTACTTC.

V is TRBV28 and J is TRBJ1-1, with D uncertain. CDR1 and CDR2 from the germline V gene are MDHEN and SYDVKM. The CDR3 runs 15 residues. The V and J ends lost 3 bases and 1 base respectively, with 12 bases between them. The CDR3 protein is CASSFGVPRNTEAFF. CDR3 sequence (DNA): TGTGCCAGCAGTTTTGGAGTTCCGAGGAACACTGAAGCTTTCTTT.

The chain employs TRBV28 and TRBJ1-1, with TRBD1 matching 8 bases. This CDR3 contains 15 residues. Germline V gene lookup returns CDR1 MDHEN and CDR2 SYDVKM. The V gene end was trimmed by 8 bases and the J gene end by 10 bases; junction bases not matched to a gene: 18. CDR3: CASSETPQGVLGAFF. The CDR3 bases are TGTGCCAGCTCCGAGACGCCACAGGGGGTGTTGGGAGCTTTCTTT. The full variable domain, rest sourced from reference TRBV28 and TRBJ1-1, is DVKVTQSSRYLVKRTGEKVFLECVQDMDHENMFWYRQDPGLGLRLIYFSYDVKMKEKGDIPEGYSVSREKKERFSLILESASTNQTSMYLCASSETPQGVLGAFFGQGTRLTVV.

The chain uses TRBV7-8 and TRBJ1-1; weak D call: TRBD1 (5 bases). This CDR3 spans 13 amino acids. Trimming removed 5 bases at V and 5 bases at J, with 12 bases between. The germline V gene encodes CDR1 SGHVS and CDR2 FQNEAQ. The CDR3 nucleotides read TGTGCCAGCAGCGCTGACAGATATACTGAAGCTTTCTTT. It codes for CASSADRYTEAFF.

The chain links TRBV25-1 to TRBJ1-1; D not certain. V was clipped by 3 bases and J by 5 bases, with 7 bases between them. Germline loops: CDR1 MGHDK, CDR2 SYGVNS. The CDR3 is 12 residues long. CDR3: CASSDVGTEAFF. In DNA form, the CDR3 reads TGTGCCAGCAGTGATGTTGGGACTGAAGCTTTCTTT.

This chain links TRBV18 with TRBJ2-1; 10 bases agree with TRBD2. The CDR3 sequence is 17 residues long. V trimming: 1 base; J trimming: 0 bases; junction bases outside the gene matches: 3. The germline gives CDR1 KGHSH, CDR2 LQKENI. The CDR3 protein is CASSPLSGGSSYNEQFF. CDR3 DNA: TGTGCCAGCTCACCACTTAGCGGGGGGAGCTCCTACAATGAGCAGTTCTTC. Using reference TRBV18 and TRBJ2-1 for the parts outside the CDR3, the full variable domain is NAGVMQNPRHLVRRRGQEARLRCSPMKGHSHVYWYRQLPEEGLKFMVYLQKENIIDESGMPKERFSAEFPKEGPSILRIQQVVRGDSAAYFCASSPLSGGSSYNEQFFGPGTRLTVL.

The chain employs TRBV28 and TRBJ1-2, with D uncertain. CDR1 and CDR2 from the germline V gene are MDHEN and SYDVKM. The CDR3 consists of 13 residues. V shed 6 bases and J shed 5 bases, with 13 bases lying between them. The CDR3 sequence is CASRPPQVYGYTF. The CDR3 region has the DNA TGTGCCAGCAGACCTCCCCAGGTATATGGCTACACCTTC.

CDR3 sequence reads: CASSSDRGMNTEAFF. DNA of the CDR3: TGTGCCAGCAGCTCGGACAGGGGGATGAACACTGAAGCTTTCTTT. The rearrangement joins TRBV7-2 to TRBJ1-1; 10 nucleotides line up with TRBD1. Germline values: CDR1 SGHTA, CDR2 FQGNSA. The CDR3 runs 15 residues. With V trimmed by 4 bases and J by 0 bases, 2 bases remained unmatched.